Below are 29 T cell receptor beta chains sequenced from a single sample in a study of post-analysis software for immune sequencing data. Study results and caveats: Patients had higher frequencies than controls of about five TRBV segments, including TRBV5-6, TRBV5-1 and TRBV20-1.

Their antigens are not known. Libraries were made from TCR beta cDNA, and they carried unique molecular identifiers. TCRdb re-called the PCR reads through MiXCR, storing one row per CDR3 protein. The table shows hundreds of thousands of distinct CDR3 sequences, with 53% occurring only once. Sequencing was carried out using blood. All receptors come from a girl aged 5 to 17 with multiple sclerosis.

This chain connects TRBV5-1 to TRBJ1-2; 8 bases fit TRBD1. This CDR3 is built from 14 residues. Losses at the gene ends were 4 bases for V and 3 bases for J; bases not matched to a gene: 5. CDR1 and CDR2 (germline): SGHRS, YFSETQ. The CDR3 is CASSAQGDYYGYTF. CDR3 nucleotide sequence: TGCGCCAGCAGCGCACAGGGGGACTACTATGGCTACACCTTC.

This clonotype occurred a few times. V and J are TRBV3-1 and TRBJ1-6, with no clear D. Germline values: CDR1 LGHDT, CDR2 YNNKEL (reference sequence). The CDR3 has 13 residues. The V end was cut by 3 bases, the J end by 8 bases, with 8 bases between. In DNA form, the CDR3 reads TGTGCCAGCAGCCATGGAGCGGATTCACCCCTCCACTTT. This gives the protein CASSHGADSPLHF.

The V and J genes are TRBV12-3 or TRBV12-4 and TRBJ2-3; TRBD2 is a possible D gene (6 bases). Between the trimmed V and J ends, which lost 5 bases and 8 bases, there was a span of 23 bases. The CDR3 runs 16 residues. CDR3 bases: TGTGCCAGCAGTCAGGGCGGCTCGCGGGGTTCTCCTACGCAGTATTTT. It yields the protein CASSQGGSRGSPTQYF.

This chain joins TRBV3-1 and TRBJ2-1; D remains unclear. V lost 0 bases and J lost 12, with 9 bases in between. The CDR3 length is 12 residues. The germline V gene has CDR1 LGHDT and CDR2 YNNKEL (reference sequence). As DNA, the CDR3 is TGTGCCAGCAGCCAAGAACGGGTGAGGCAGTTCTTC. Amino acid sequence: CASSQERVRQFF.

The rearrangement joins TRBV10-3 to TRBJ2-1, with 9 nucleotides matching TRBD1. CDR3 length: 14 amino acids. After removal of 8 bases from V and 7 bases from J, the junction contained 9 bases not matched to a gene. Germline-derived CDR1 and CDR2 are ENHRY and SYGVKD. The CDR3 spells CAIGLQGASNEQFF. The CDR3 region has the DNA TGTGCCATCGGCTTACAGGGGGCGAGTAATGAGCAGTTCTTC.

The chain carries TRBV6-1 and TRBJ2-2, with 9 positions matching TRBD2. Germline CDR1 reads MNHNS; CDR2 reads SASEGT. The CDR3 has 15 amino acids. The J segment lost 5 bases and the V segment lost 4 bases, leaving 5 bases of the junction unmatched. The CDR3 loop reads CASSVQREATGELFF. Written as DNA, the CDR3 is TGTGCCAGCAGTGTCCAGCGGGAGGCGACCGGGGAGCTGTTTTTT.

This clonotype occurred a few times. This chain links TRBV6-6 with TRBJ2-5; no clear D. This CDR3 comprises 14 residues. Between the trimmed V and J ends, which lost 7 bases and 1 base, there was a span of 13 bases. Per germline, CDR1 MNHNY and CDR2 SVGAGI (reference sequence). In DNA, the CDR3 is TGTGCCAGCACCCCTCATGAAATCCAAGAGACCCAGTACTTC. The encoded protein is CASTPHEIQETQYF.

The J gene is TRBJ2-5, the V gene TRBV7-2; D gene ambiguous. The J call may be incorrect, as the DNA end agrees better with TRBJ2-7. The CDR3 is 13 amino acids. Looked up from germline, CDR1 is SGHTA and CDR2 is FQGNSA. The CDR3 DNA reads as TGTGCCAGCAGCTTGAGCTCAGTTTACGAGCAGTACTTC. This codes for CASSLSSVYEQYF.

The rearrangement joins TRBV20-1 to TRBJ1-1; 9 bases are a match to TRBD1. With 3 bases clipped from V and 3 bases from J, the junction kept 2 bases outside the gene matches. In germline, CDR1 is DFQATT, CDR2 SNEGSKA (reference sequence). The CDR3 spans 13 residues. The DNA of the CDR3 is TGCAGTGCTAGGTGGACAGGGGACACTGAAGCTTTCTTT. Protein: CSARWTGDTEAFF.

V is TRBV20-1 and J is TRBJ1-4; D is ambiguous. The V gene lost 6 bases and the J gene lost 8 bases, with 10 bases spanning the gap. The CDR3 loop spans 11 amino acids. Germline CDR1 and CDR2: DFQATT and SNEGSKA (reference sequence). The CDR3 sequence: CSALQLEKLFF. DNA for the CDR3: TGCAGTGCCCTACAGTTAGAAAAACTGTTTTTT.

J is TRBJ2-7 and V is TRBV5-4; D possibly corresponds to TRBD2 (5 bases). The CDR3 totals 13 residues. The germline CDR1 and CDR2 sequences are SGHNT and YYREEE (reference sequence). The V end was cut by 2 bases, the J end by 5 bases, with 11 bases between. The CDR3 region has the DNA TGTGCCAGCAGCTTCGAACAGAGGGACGAGCAGTACTTC. It specifies CASSFEQRDEQYF.

The chain uses TRBV20-1 and TRBJ2-7; TRBD1 is a possible D gene (5 bases). CDR3 length: 13 residues. Per germline, CDR1 DFQATT and CDR2 SNEGSKA (reference sequence). V lost 3 bases and J lost 6, with 15 bases in between. As DNA, the CDR3 is TGCAGTGCTAGTAAGCCAGGGAAGGGCGAGCAGTACTTC. Translated, it gives CSASKPGKGEQYF.

The chain joins TRBV12-3 or TRBV12-4 to TRBJ2-1; 10 bases agree with TRBD2. The ends lost 6 bases at V and 13 bases at J; junction bases unmatched: 9. This CDR3 has 13 amino acids. The CDR3 region has the DNA TGTGCCAGCAGACAGATAGCGGGAGGATCCCAGTTCTTC. This codes for CASRQIAGGSQFF.

CDR3 in amino acids: CASSPQGAGGGEQFF. As DNA, the CDR3 is TGTGCCAGCAGTCCCCAGGGAGCGGGAGGGGGTGAGCAGTTCTTC. The chain joins TRBV27 to TRBJ2-1; 10 bases align to TRBD2. Germline CDR1 MNHEY, CDR2 SMNVEV (reference sequence). The CDR3 has 15 residues. V lost 5 bases and J lost 9; bases outside the gene matches: 10.

This clonotype was detected only once. The genes are TRBV28 and TRBJ2-1; maybe TRBD2 (5 bases). The germline V gene encodes CDR1 MDHEN and CDR2 SYDVKM. With 10 bases removed from V and 5 bases from J, the gap between germline ends came to 12 bases. The CDR3 length is 12 residues. CDR3 sequence (DNA): TGTGCCACCCGAGGGTGGAACAATGAGCAGTTCTTC. Residues: CATRGWNNEQFF.

The J gene is TRBJ2-5, the V gene TRBV12-3 or TRBV12-4, with unresolved D. Between the trimmed V and J ends, which lost 6 bases and 2 bases, there was a span of 13 bases. This CDR3 comprises 14 residues. In DNA form, the CDR3 reads TGTGCCAGCAGCACCTACAGTACTCAAGAGACCCAGTACTTC. Residues: CASSTYSTQETQYF.

The chain uses TRBV5-6 and TRBJ2-5; D might be TRBD2 (5 bases). Trimming took off 4 bases at V and 5 bases at J, with 12 bases between the two ends. Looked up from germline, CDR1 is SGHDT and CDR2 is YYEEEE. The CDR3 contains 13 residues. The DNA for the CDR3 is TGTGCCAGCAGCGCGGGTCGGCGGGAGACCCAGTACTTC. This gives the protein CASSAGRRETQYF.

The gene calls are TRBV2 and TRBJ2-1; maybe TRBD2 (5 bases). Germline CDR1 SNHLY, CDR2 FYNNEI. There are 15 residues in the CDR3. V was pared by 0 bases and J by 8 bases, with 14 bases between. In DNA, the CDR3 is TGTGCCAGCAGTGAAGCGCAGAGGGCTAGGGATGAGCAGTTCTTC. This encodes CASSEAQRARDEQFF.

The V and J genes are TRBV20-1 and TRBJ2-3; 8 positions match TRBD1. Germline loops: CDR1 DFQATT, CDR2 SNEGSKA (reference sequence). V lost 6 bases and J lost 1; bases outside the gene matches: 15. This CDR3 is 17 amino acids long. This chain's CDR3 is CSAPAGTGSKGTDTQYF. DNA for the CDR3: TGCAGTGCGCCTGCCGGGACAGGCTCTAAGGGCACAGATACGCAGTATTTT.

This chain joins TRBV7-2 and TRBJ2-4; possibly TRBD1 for D (6 bases). Germline V CDR1 and CDR2: SGHTA, FQGNSA. Trimming shortened V by 2 bases and J by 4 bases, and 18 bases separated the two germline ends. The CDR3 spans 17 residues. CDR3 coding DNA: TGTGCCAGCAGCTTATTTTACGGACAGAACCGGAAAAACATTCAGTACTTC. This sequence encodes CASSLFYGQNRKNIQYF.

The CDR3 region has the DNA TGCAGTGCTAGAGATCCTCGAGAAAACATTCAGTACTTC. Translating it yields CSARDPRENIQYF. V usage is TRBV20-1 and J usage is TRBJ2-4; D gene unclear. V lost 0 bases to trimming and J lost 5 bases, with 8 bases between them. CDR3 length equals 13 residues. CDR1 DFQATT and CDR2 SNEGSKA come from the germline V gene (reference sequence).

The rearrangement joins TRBV20-1 to TRBJ2-7; 12 nucleotides agree with TRBD2. The J call may be in error: the DNA end matches TRBJ2-5 better. The CDR3 contains 14 residues. CDR1 DFQATT and CDR2 SNEGSKA come from the germline V gene (reference sequence). DNA for the CDR3: TGCAGTGCTTTACTAGCGGGGGGTCCAGAGACCCAGTACTTC. Translation: CSALLAGGPETQYF.

J is TRBJ1-2 and V is TRBV20-1; maybe TRBD1 (6 bases). This CDR3 is built from 14 residues. Trimming pared 6 bases from V and 0 bases from J, leaving 14 bases between. Germline lookup yields CDR1 DFQATT and CDR2 SNEGSKA (reference sequence). The CDR3 spells CSASPGQANYGYTF. CDR3 nucleotide sequence: TGCAGTGCATCCCCGGGACAAGCTAACTATGGCTACACCTTC.

CDR3 coding DNA: TGTGCCATCAGTGTAGCGGGAGGTAAGAACGAGCAGTACTTC. Residues: CAISVAGGKNEQYF. V and J are TRBV10-3 and TRBJ2-5; TRBD2 aligns across 10 bases. The J call is in doubt because the DNA end fits TRBJ2-7 better. CDR1 ENHRY and CDR2 SYGVKD come from the germline V gene. This CDR3 has 14 amino acids.

This sequence joins TRBV21-1 and TRBJ1-4. TRBV21-1 is designated a pseudogene. CDR3 length: 15 residues. CDR3 nucleotide sequence: TGTGCCAGCATCTTGAGAGGAGCAACTAATGAAAAACTGTTTTTT. This translates into CASILRGATNEKLFF.

The V call is TRBV27, the J call TRBJ2-3; weak D call: TRBD1 (8 bases). The CDR3 is 15 residues long. V lost 5 bases to trimming and J lost 6 bases, with 18 bases between them. The germline V gene has CDR1 MNHEY and CDR2 SMNVEV (reference sequence). CDR3 DNA: TGTGCCAGCAGTCCTATCACAGGGGGGGGTGATACGCAGTATTTT. Amino acid sequence: CASSPITGGGDTQYF.

There are a few counts of this clonotype. The chain combines TRBV29-1 with TRBJ2-7; 7 positions match TRBD2. CDR1 is SQVTM, CDR2 ANQGSEA, per germline. The length of the CDR3 is 14 residues. J lost 1 base, V lost 6 bases, and 9 bases had no gene match. CDR3 sequence reads: CSVPGPSGSYEQYF. CDR3 bases: TGCAGCGTCCCCGGGCCTAGCGGATCCTACGAGCAGTACTTC.

V gene TRBV6-2 or TRBV6-3 combines with J gene TRBJ2-2, with TRBD1 matching 9 bases. This CDR3 spans 13 amino acids. V trimming: 10 bases; J trimming: 4 bases; junction bases outside the gene matches: 4. Germline V gene sequence: CDR1 MNHEY, CDR2 SVGEGT. The CDR3 here is CATGQGGTGELFF. DNA of the CDR3: TGTGCCACGGGACAGGGCGGCACCGGGGAGCTGTTTTTT.

This clonotype was observed once. This chain joins TRBV5-1 and TRBJ2-1; D unresolved. The CDR3 consists of 16 residues. V was pared by 4 bases and J by 6 bases, with 20 bases between. Germline values: CDR1 SGHRS, CDR2 YFSETQ. This CDR3 is CASSPANGPGSNEQFF. The CDR3 DNA is TGCGCCAGCAGCCCGGCGAACGGGCCTGGAAGCAATGAGCAGTTCTTC.